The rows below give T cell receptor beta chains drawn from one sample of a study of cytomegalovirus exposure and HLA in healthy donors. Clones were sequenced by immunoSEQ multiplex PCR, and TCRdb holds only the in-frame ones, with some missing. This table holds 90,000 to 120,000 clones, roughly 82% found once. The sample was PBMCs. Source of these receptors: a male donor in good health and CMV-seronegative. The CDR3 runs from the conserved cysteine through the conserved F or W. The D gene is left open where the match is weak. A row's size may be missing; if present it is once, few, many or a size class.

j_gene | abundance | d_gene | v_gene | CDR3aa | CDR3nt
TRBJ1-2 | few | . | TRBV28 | CASTRVTYGYTF | TGTGCCAGCACCCGGGTGACCTATGGCTACACCTTC
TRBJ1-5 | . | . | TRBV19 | CASSIDGGGNQPQHF | TGTGCCAGTAGTATAGATGGGGGGGGTAATCAGCCCCAGCATTTT
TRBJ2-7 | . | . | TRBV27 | CASSLSRRQANPEQYF | TGTGCCAGCAGTTTAAGCAGGAGACAGGCGAACCCCGAGCAGTACTTC
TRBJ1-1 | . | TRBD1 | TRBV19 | CASSGQGYTEAFF | TGTGCCAGTAGCGGACAGGGGTACACTGAAGCTTTCTTT
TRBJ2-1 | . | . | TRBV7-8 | CASSLGSGLDNEQFF | TGTGCCAGCAGCTTAGGATCGGGACTTGACAATGAGCAGTTCTTC
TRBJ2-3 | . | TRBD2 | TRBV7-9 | CASSPGLASTDTQYF | TGTGCCAGCAGCCCGGGACTAGCTAGCACAGATACGCAGTATTTT
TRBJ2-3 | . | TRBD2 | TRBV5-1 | CASSLLAGGSVDTQYF | TGCGCCAGCAGCCTCTTAGCGGGAGGGTCCGTAGATACGCAGTATTTT
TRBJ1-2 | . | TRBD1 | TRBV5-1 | CASSSGQGEGYTF | TGCGCCAGCAGCTCCGGACAGGGAGAGGGCTACACCTTC
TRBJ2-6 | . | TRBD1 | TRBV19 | CATTGTANSGANVLTF | TGTGCCACAACCGGGACAGCTAACTCTGGGGCCAACGTCCTGACTTTC
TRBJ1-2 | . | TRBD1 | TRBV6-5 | CASRAGTAVFYGYTF | TGTGCCAGCAGGGCCGGGACAGCGGTCTTCTATGGCTACACCTTC
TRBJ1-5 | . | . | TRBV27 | CASSPPGRPHSNQPQHF | TGTGCCAGCAGTCCGCCGGGTCGTCCACATAGCAATCAGCCCCAGCATTTT
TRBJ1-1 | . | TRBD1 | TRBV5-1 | CASSHTARGSTKQGKETEAFF | TGCGCCAGCAGCCATACGGCGAGGGGATCTACGAAACAGGGGAAAGAAACTGAAGCTTTCTTT
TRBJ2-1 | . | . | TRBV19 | CAVQGGGIYNEQFF | TGTGCCGTCCAAGGAGGAGGGATCTACAATGAGCAGTTCTTC
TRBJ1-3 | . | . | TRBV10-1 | CASSVGARGNTIYF | TGCGCCAGCAGTGTGGGGGCAAGGGGAAACACCATATATTTT
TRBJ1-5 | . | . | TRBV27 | CASNGGVNQPQHF | TGTGCCAGCAATGGGGGGGTGAATCAGCCCCAGCATTTT
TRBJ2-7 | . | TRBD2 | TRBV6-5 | CATFSGSSYEQYF | TGTGCCACCTTTAGCGGGAGCTCCTACGAGCAGTACTTC
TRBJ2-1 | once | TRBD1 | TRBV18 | CASSPIGTGLHEQFF | TGTGCCAGCTCACCAATTGGGACAGGTTTACATGAGCAGTTCTTC
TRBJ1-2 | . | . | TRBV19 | CASSIDRRGIYGYTF | TGTGCCAGTAGTATAGATCGTCGGGGAATCTATGGCTACACCTTC
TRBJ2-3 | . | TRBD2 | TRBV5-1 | CASSPGTSLTDTQYF | TGCGCCAGCAGCCCTGGGACTAGCCTCACAGATACGCAGTATTTT
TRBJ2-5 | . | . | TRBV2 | CASLGRPGGGETQYF | TGTGCCAGTTTAGGTCGACCCGGGGGTGGAGAGACCCAGTACTTC
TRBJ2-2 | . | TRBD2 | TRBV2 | CASRGVERETGELFF | TGTGCCAGCAGGGGAGTAGAGCGGGAGACCGGGGAGCTGTTTTTT
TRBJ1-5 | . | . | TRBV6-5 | CASSYGRSSNQPQHF | TGTGCCAGCAGTTACGGTAGAAGTAGCAATCAGCCCCAGCATTTT
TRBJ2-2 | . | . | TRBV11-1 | CASARSSHQRELFF | TGTGCCAGCGCCCGGAGCTCTCACCAGAGGGAGCTGTTTTTT
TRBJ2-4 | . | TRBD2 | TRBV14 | CASSLGTSGGHGIQYF | TGTGCCAGCAGCCTCGGGACTAGCGGGGGCCACGGCATTCAGTACTTC
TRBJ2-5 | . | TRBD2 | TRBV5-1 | CASSLGTSGQETQYF | TGCGCCAGCAGCTTGGGTACTAGCGGACAAGAGACCCAGTACTTC
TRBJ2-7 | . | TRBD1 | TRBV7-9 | CASSLQGTGNEQYF | TGTGCCAGCAGCTTACAAGGGACAGGGAACGAGCAGTACTTC
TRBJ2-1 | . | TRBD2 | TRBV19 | CASSIGTSGINEQFF | TGTGCCAGTAGTATCGGGACTAGCGGAATCAATGAGCAGTTCTTC
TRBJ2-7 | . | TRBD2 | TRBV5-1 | CASSSNPGTSTHEQYF | TGCGCCAGCAGCTCGAATCCCGGGACTAGTACCCACGAGCAGTACTTC
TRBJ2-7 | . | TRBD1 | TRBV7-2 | CASSSRDRLYEQYF | TGTGCCAGCAGCTCCCGGGACAGGCTCTACGAGCAGTACTTC
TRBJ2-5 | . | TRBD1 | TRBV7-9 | CASSLGTGGASETQYF | TGTGCCAGCAGCTTAGGGACAGGGGGCGCATCGGAGACCCAGTACTTC
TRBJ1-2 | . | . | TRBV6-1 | CASSVDRGRDFGYGYTF | TGTGCCAGCAGTGTTGATAGGGGGAGGGATTTCGGCTATGGCTACACCTTC